This is a list of T cell receptor beta chains from one sample in a study of response to subunit inactivated influenza vaccine. In TCRdb, the RT-PCR reads were re-called with MiXCR into one record per CDR3 protein. The sample lists approximately 530,000 distinct CDR3 sequences; less than 7.5% were seen once. The source was PBMCs from blood, collected around 2 years after vaccination. The source is a man aged 50 to 69 who received an inactivated influenza vaccine. The CDR3 runs from the conserved cysteine through the conserved F or W. The D gene is left open where the match is weak. Only part of the rows carry a size: once, few, many, or a class if the clone is expanded.

>TRBV6-1|few|TRBD1|16
CASSRDTGGRSETQYF
>TRBV11-2|-|-|15
CASSLEKIPYNEQFF
>TRBV14|-|-|15
CASSNRPGPNEKLFF
>TRBV6-2/TRBV6-3|few|TRBD1|15
CASSRDRGTTGELFF
>TRBV7-8|-|-|15
CASSLEREDNSPLHF
>TRBV25-1|-|TRBD1|15
CASSRTGRSGNTIYF
>TRBV27|many|-|14
CASSSPPHYTEAFF
>TRBV5-1|few|-|16
CASSPITQGNTGELFF
>TRBV29-1|many|TRBD2|13
CSVEVAGQYEQYF
>TRBV20-1|-|-|12
CSSRKGGYGYTF
>TRBV5-6|few|-|15
CASIISGAANYGYTF
>TRBV5-1|-|-|14
CASSLSEGQETQYF
>TRBV4-3|-|TRBD1|16
CASSQDRTGSYNEQFF
>TRBV28|-|TRBD2|14
CASNSGRARNEQFF
>TRBV28|many|-|13
CASGPRPNSPLHF
>TRBV7-2|-|-|14
CASSYSGSADVLTF
>TRBV24-1|few|-|15
CATSDLRGSVEEQYF
>TRBV6-1|many|-|13
CASNGLNSYEQYF
>TRBV18|few|-|16
CASSPPVFGKHNEQFF
>TRBV29-1|many|TRBD2|12
CRAGDSYNEQFF
>TRBV6-1|many|-|15
CASSARWELPDTQYF
>TRBV7-2|few|-|14
CASSLALSTGELFF
>TRBV29-1|many|TRBD1|13
CSAGQENTGELFF
>TRBV4-1|few|-|17
CASSQGIVAASYNEQFF
>TRBV5-1|once|-|15
CASSLMPGGGNEQFF
>TRBV10-2|many|-|14
CASSDDLGNTEAFF
>TRBV15|few|TRBD2|22
CATSTIAGTSGRRLSSYNEQFF
>TRBV28|few|-|15
CASIPRGHPGSPLHF
>TRBV20-1|few|-|14
CSARLGGMNTEAFF